This T cell receptor (beta chain) was sequenced for a study of shared clonotypes between healthy human individuals. Donors were healthy HIV-negative adults without recent acute infections or vaccinations. Several immunoSEQ 96-well plates shared each subset's DNA, each plate a replicate. Sequencing was performed with immunoSEQ multiplex PCR; in TCRdb, only in-frame clones are kept and a portion is missing. The data contain about 450,000 clones, roughly 80% of them singletons. The CDR3 has 14 residues. With 6 bases clipped from V and 2 bases from J, the junction kept 6 bases outside the gene matches. Germline assignment: CDR1 MDHEN and CDR2 SYDVKM.

The source of this sequence is a woman in her thirties or forties in good health. Some clones in this sample may be carry-over from other donors' samples. The sequencing input was PBMCs. The rearrangement links TRBV28 to TRBJ2-7; 8 bases align to TRBD2. CDR3 DNA sequence: TGTGCCAGCAGGAGAGCGGGAGCCACCTACGAGCAGTACTTC. As protein: CASRRAGATYEQYF.